One and the same sample provided the 20 T cell receptor beta chains below, sequenced in a study of siplizumab effects on memory and regulatory T cells. Sequencing was performed with immunoSEQ multiplex PCR; in TCRdb, only in-frame clones are kept and a portion is missing. The table includes 90,000 to 120,000 clones, more than 85% detected once. Sequences were obtained from CD4+ T cells sorted from blood. The receptors were sampled from a human donor in good health. Some clones in this sample may be carry-over from other donors' samples.

The rearrangement joins TRBV27 to TRBJ2-1, with TRBD2 identical over 12 bases. CDR1 MNHEY and CDR2 SMNVEV come from the germline V gene (reference sequence). The CDR3 spans 16 residues. V was pared by 5 bases and J by 8 bases, with 10 bases of the junction left unmatched. DNA for the CDR3: TGTGCCAGCAGTCCCCGACTAGCGGGAGTTGTAGATGAGCAGTTCTTC. Its translation: CASSPRLAGVVDEQFF.

The V gene is TRBV9, the J gene TRBJ2-3, with 7 bases aligning to TRBD1. CDR1 and CDR2 from the germline V gene are SGDLS and YYNGEE. After removal of 2 bases from V and 6 bases from J, the junction contained 6 bases not matched to a gene. The CDR3 totals 14 residues. The CDR3 sequence is CASSVRQGSDTQYF. DNA of the CDR3: TGTGCCAGCAGCGTCCGACAGGGCTCGGATACGCAGTATTTT.

This chain joins TRBV28 and TRBJ2-7, with D hard to call. Trimming took off 5 bases at V and 0 bases at J, with 14 bases between the two ends. The CDR3 contains 15 residues. Germline V gives CDR1 MDHEN, CDR2 SYDVKM. Here the CDR3 DNA reads TGTGCCAGCAGTCCTCCGATGCCAAACTCCTACGAGCAGTACTTC. This sequence encodes CASSPPMPNSYEQYF.

The chain combines TRBV5-1 with TRBJ2-7, with 8 bases matching TRBD2. CDR3 length equals 15 residues. V gave up 0 bases and J gave up 2 bases; unmatched junction bases: 4. CDR1 and CDR2 (germline): SGHRS, YFSETQ. CDR3 nucleotides: TGCGCCAGCAGCTTGGATAGCGGGATCGCCTACGAGCAGTACTTC. Translating it yields CASSLDSGIAYEQYF.

V is TRBV29-1 and J is TRBJ2-5; TRBD1 agrees at 9 bases. CDR3 length: 14 amino acids. The ends lost 5 bases at V and 2 bases at J; junction bases unmatched: 6. Germline loops: CDR1 SQVTM, CDR2 ANQGSEA. For the CDR3, the DNA is TGCAGCGTTAGAAGGGACAGGGAACAAGAGACCCAGTACTTC. The encoded protein is CSVRRDREQETQYF.

Of note for this clone: An end of the junction differs from the germline gene, which may be a read error. The CDR3 bases are TGTGCGAGTACCCAAGGGGCCCAAGAGACCCAGTACTTC. Encoded protein: CASTQGAQETQYF. J is TRBJ2-5 and V is TRBV19, with D tentatively TRBD1 (5 bases). This CDR3 spans 13 amino acids. CDR1 is LNHDA, CDR2 SQIVND, per germline (reference sequence).

The rearrangement joins TRBV5-1 to TRBJ2-7; D tentatively fits TRBD1 or TRBD2 (5 bases each). Trimming left V 1 base short and J 7 bases short, with 21 bases between. Germline lookup yields CDR1 SGHRS and CDR2 YFSETQ. CDR3 length: 16 residues. CDR3 region: CASSLKGTASLIEQYF. The CDR3 coding sequence is TGCGCCAGCAGCTTGAAAGGGACCGCTTCGCTCATAGAGCAGTACTTC.

The chain has TRBV19 and TRBJ1-3, with D unclear. This CDR3 is 13 amino acids long. V gave up 9 bases and J gave up 4 bases, with 13 bases separating them. Germline loops: CDR1 LNHDA, CDR2 SQIVND (reference sequence). This CDR3 reads CASMRDRGNTIYF. The DNA for the CDR3 is TGTGCCAGCATGAGAGACCGAGGAAACACCATATATTTT.

The V call is TRBV7-3, the J call TRBJ2-5; 9 nucleotides agree with TRBD1. Unmatched junction bases numbered 5, after V lost 4 bases and J lost 2 bases. This CDR3 has 15 amino acids. Germline assignment: CDR1 SGHTA and CDR2 FQGTGA. Here the CDR3 reads CASSSTGQGQETQYF. The CDR3, as DNA: TGTGCCAGCAGCTCAACGGGACAGGGACAAGAGACCCAGTACTTC.

This clone appeared once. The CDR3: CASSNGETRTGEDSSGANVLTF. DNA of the CDR3: TGTGCCAGCAGCAATGGGGAGACCAGAACAGGGGAGGATTCCTCTGGGGCCAACGTCCTGACTTTC. The J gene is TRBJ2-6, the V gene TRBV21-1; the table's D call, TRBD1, has no DNA check behind it. TRBV21-1 is given as a pseudogene. This CDR3 comprises 22 residues.

The chain carries TRBV18 and TRBJ1-5; weak D call: TRBD1 (6 bases). V lost 2 bases and J lost 5, with 10 bases in between. Per the germline V gene, CDR1 is KGHSH and CDR2 is LQKENI. The CDR3 is 14 residues long. This CDR3 reads CASSPVTGDQPQHF. In nucleotides, the CDR3 is TGTGCCAGCTCACCAGTGACAGGTGATCAGCCCCAGCATTTT.

The J gene is TRBJ2-2, the V gene TRBV27; weak D call: TRBD1 (5 bases). The germline CDR1 and CDR2 sequences are MNHEY and SMNVEV (reference sequence). CDR3 length equals 16 residues. V was cut by 8 bases and J by 3 bases, with 19 bases left in between. The CDR3 DNA follows: TGTGCCAGCGGTATGTTAGGGGCCCAGGACACCGGGGAGCTGTTTTTT. As protein: CASGMLGAQDTGELFF.

This sequence joins TRBV19 and TRBJ2-7; 9 positions agree with TRBD1. J was trimmed by 2 bases and V by 5 bases; bases with no gene match: 10. CDR1 is LNHDA and CDR2 is SQIVND in the germline V gene (reference sequence). The CDR3 sequence is 16 residues long. The CDR3 DNA is TGTGCCAGTAGTTCCTCCGGGACAGGGCACCCCTACGAGCAGTACTTC. Protein product: CASSSSGTGHPYEQYF.

The V and J genes are TRBV28 and TRBJ2-7, with a possible D match to TRBD1 (6 bases). Per germline, CDR1 MDHEN and CDR2 SYDVKM. This CDR3 spans 14 amino acids. V shed 2 bases and J shed 4 bases, with 12 bases lying between them. For the CDR3, the DNA is TGTGCCAGCAGTTTAGTGGGGGCTCAGTACGAGCAGTACTTC. It codes for CASSLVGAQYEQYF.

This chain connects TRBV10-3 to TRBJ1-4, with D unclear. V lost 11 bases and J lost 4, with 17 bases in between. CDR3 length equals 14 residues. Germline CDR1 is ENHRY and CDR2 is SYGVKD. The CDR3 nucleotides are TGTGCCTCCCGGCTCGACTCTGGTAATGAAAAACTGTTTTTT. It translates to CASRLDSGNEKLFF.

The chain uses TRBV9 and TRBJ2-1; the match to TRBD2 covers 12 bases. CDR3 length: 16 residues. V lost 3 bases to trimming and J lost 2 bases; unmatched junction nucleotides: 3. Germline lookup yields CDR1 SGDLS and CDR2 YYNGEE. CDR3 loop: CASSERTSGTYNEQFF. CDR3 sequence (DNA): TGTGCCAGCAGCGAACGGACTAGCGGGACCTACAATGAGCAGTTCTTC. Drawing the rest from reference TRBV9 and TRBJ2-1, the complete variable domain is DSGVTQTPKHLITATGQRVTLRCSPRSGDLSVYWYQQSLDQGLQFLIQYYNGEERAKGNILERFSAQQFPDLHSELNLSSLELGDSALYFCASSERTSGTYNEQFFGPGTRLTVL.

This clone was seen just once. The V call is TRBV15, the J call TRBJ2-7; 8 bases map to TRBD2. V was clipped by 0 bases and J by 0 bases; unmatched bases: 16. CDR1 is LNHNV, CDR2 YYDKDF, per germline (reference sequence). CDR3 size: 20 residues. This CDR3 is CATSRDRFGSGTRSSYEQYF. CDR3 in DNA: TGTGCCACCAGCAGAGATCGGTTCGGTAGCGGGACCCGGAGCTCCTACGAGCAGTACTTC.

This clone was seen only a few times. This chain joins TRBV21-1 and TRBJ2-6. TRBV21-1 is reported as a pseudogene. This CDR3 has 14 amino acids. In DNA, the CDR3 is TGTGCCAGCAGCAATGGATCTGGGGCCAACGTCCTGACTTTC. Protein product: CASSNGSGANVLTF.

This clone showed up just once. The chain uses TRBV7-2 and TRBJ2-3, with D uncertain. CDR1 and CDR2 (germline): SGHTA, FQGNSA. V was trimmed by 1 base and J by 3 bases, leaving 8 bases between them. The CDR3 runs to 14 residues. The DNA of the CDR3 is TGTGCCAGCAGCTTAGTGGTATCGACAGATACGCAGTATTTT. Translation gives CASSLVVSTDTQYF.

This rearrangement joins TRBV10-2 to TRBJ2-3; TRBD2 matches 11 bases. V lost 4 bases to trimming and J lost 3 bases; unmatched junction nucleotides: 6. Germline assignment: CDR1 WSHSY and CDR2 SAAADI. The CDR3 sequence is 16 residues long. CDR3 protein: CASSGATSGKTDTQYF. CDR3 nucleotide sequence: TGCGCCAGCAGTGGCGCGACTAGCGGGAAAACAGATACGCAGTATTTT.